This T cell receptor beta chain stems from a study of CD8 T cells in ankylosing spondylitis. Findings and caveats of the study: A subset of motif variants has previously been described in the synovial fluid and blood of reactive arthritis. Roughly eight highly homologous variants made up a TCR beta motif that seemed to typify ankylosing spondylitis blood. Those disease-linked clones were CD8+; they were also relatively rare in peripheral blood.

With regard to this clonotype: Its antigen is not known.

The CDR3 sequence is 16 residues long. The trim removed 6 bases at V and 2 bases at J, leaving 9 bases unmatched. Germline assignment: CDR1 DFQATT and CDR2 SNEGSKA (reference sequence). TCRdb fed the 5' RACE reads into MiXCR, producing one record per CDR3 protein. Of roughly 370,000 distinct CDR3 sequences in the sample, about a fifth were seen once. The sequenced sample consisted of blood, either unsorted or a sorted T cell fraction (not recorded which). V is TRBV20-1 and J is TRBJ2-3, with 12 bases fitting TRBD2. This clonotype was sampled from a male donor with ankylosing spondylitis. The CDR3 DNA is TGCAGTGCCTCAGAAAGGACTAGCGGGAACACAGATACGCAGTATTTT. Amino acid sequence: CSASERTSGNTDTQYF.